The 23 T cell receptor beta chains below were found in one sample sequenced in a study of blood T cell repertoires in COVID-19. The data were produced by immunoSEQ multiplex PCR, yet TCRdb's version contains in-frame clones alone and is incomplete. The repertoire holds roughly 200,000 clones, with about 81% as singletons. Material for sequencing was peripheral blood. The receptors originated from a woman of 80 years or more with COVID-19, enrolled during active disease.

Comment on this clone: The germline gene is not matched at one end of the junction; a read error may be the cause. The chain recombines TRBV18 with TRBJ1-3, with D tentatively TRBD1 (6 bases). The CDR3 covers 15 residues. Germline values: CDR1 KGHSH, CDR2 LQKENI. The CDR3 sequence is CANSTGGASGNTIYF. The CDR3 nucleotides are TGTGCCAACTCAACCGGGGGGGCGTCTGGAAACACCATATATTTT.

The chain carries TRBV25-1 and TRBJ1-2; 7 bases fit TRBD1. This CDR3 contains 14 residues. V dropped 6 bases and J dropped 4; count of bases not matched to a gene: 8. The germline gives CDR1 MGHDK, CDR2 SYGVNS. Written as DNA, the CDR3 is TGTGCCAGCAGGGACTCCGGGACAGCCTATGGCTACACCTTC. Translation: CASRDSGTAYGYTF.

The gene calls are TRBV7-2 and TRBJ1-1, with TRBD1 matching over 8 bases. Germline V CDR1 and CDR2: SGHTA, FQGNSA. The ends lost 5 bases at V and 0 bases at J; junction bases unmatched: 2. The CDR3 runs to 14 residues. The CDR3 sequence: CASSPRGLNTEAFF. The CDR3, as DNA: TGTGCCAGCAGCCCCAGGGGGCTGAACACTGAAGCTTTCTTT.

The chain links TRBV7-9 to TRBJ2-1, with D possibly TRBD1 on 5 matching bases. Germline V CDR1 and CDR2: SEHNR, FQNEAQ (reference sequence). The CDR3 spans 14 residues. Trimming stripped 6 bases from V and 4 bases from J, with 13 bases between. CDR3 protein: CASRPTDRYNEQFF. The CDR3 DNA reads TGTGCCAGCAGGCCGACCGACAGATACAATGAGCAGTTCTTC.

The chain recombines TRBV19 with TRBJ2-2; D gene unclear. Germline V CDR1 and CDR2: LNHDA, SQIVND (reference sequence). Trimming took off 4 bases at V and 0 bases at J, with 9 bases between the two ends. The CDR3 spans 15 residues. The CDR3 nucleotides are TGTGCCAGTAGTAGCAGGCCTCCGAACACCGGGGAGCTGTTTTTT. Protein product: CASSSRPPNTGELFF.

This rearrangement joins TRBV7-9 to TRBJ2-5; possibly TRBD1 for D (6 bases). Trimming took off 5 bases at V and 1 base at J, with 8 bases between the two ends. Looked up from germline, CDR1 is SEHNR and CDR2 is FQNEAQ (reference sequence). The CDR3 is 13 residues long. CDR3 in amino acids: CASSADSQETQYF. Here the CDR3 DNA reads TGTGCCAGCAGCGCGGACAGCCAAGAGACCCAGTACTTC. Filled out from reference TRBV7-9 and TRBJ2-5, the complete variable domain reads DTGVSQNPRHKITKRGQNVTFRCDPISEHNRLYWYRQTLGQGPEFLTYFQNEAQLEKSRLLSDRFSAERPKGSFSTLEIQRTEQGDSAMYLCASSADSQETQYFGPGTRLLVL.

This clone was counted many times. The J gene is TRBJ2-2, the V gene TRBV4-2; D remains ambiguous. Trimming shortened V by 3 bases and J by 5 bases, and 7 bases separated the two germline ends. This CDR3 is built from 13 residues. Germline CDR1 and CDR2: LGHNA and YNFKEQ. In nucleotides, the CDR3 is TGTGCCAGCAGCCAGAGTTCTACCGGGGAGCTGTTTTTT. The encoded protein is CASSQSSTGELFF.

The chain has TRBV7-6 and TRBJ2-7; 8 nucleotides align to TRBD2. The trim removed 0 bases at V and 3 bases at J, leaving 7 bases unmatched. Germline assignment: CDR1 SGHVS and CDR2 FNYEAQ. The CDR3 has 16 residues. The CDR3 sequence is CASSLATGGALYEQYF. In nucleotides, the CDR3 is TGTGCCAGCAGCTTAGCGACGGGGGGGGCCCTCTACGAGCAGTACTTC.

The chain carries TRBV5-4 and TRBJ2-3; D may be TRBD1 (6 bases). Per germline, CDR1 SGHNT and CDR2 YYREEE (reference sequence). This CDR3 is built from 13 residues. V was clipped by 4 bases and J by 1 base, with 7 bases between them. The CDR3 region has the DNA TGTGCCAGCAGCCCAGGGGGCACAGATACGCAGTATTTT. Translating it yields CASSPGGTDTQYF.

The chain recombines TRBV7-9 with TRBJ2-1; 10 nucleotides align to TRBD2. The CDR3 extends over 18 amino acids. Germline CDR1 is SEHNR and CDR2 is FQNEAQ (reference sequence). J lost 1 base, V lost 6 bases, and 12 bases had no gene match. This CDR3 is CASRRLAGPRRSYNEQFF. In DNA, the CDR3 is TGTGCCAGCAGACGACTAGCGGGTCCACGCCGATCCTACAATGAGCAGTTCTTC.

This clone was detected only once. The J gene is TRBJ1-1, the V gene TRBV19, with D possibly being TRBD1 (5 bases). CDR1 and CDR2 from the germline V gene are LNHDA and SQIVND (reference sequence). Between the trimmed V and J ends, which lost 6 bases and 7 bases, there was a span of 12 bases. The CDR3 extends over 12 amino acids. DNA for the CDR3: TGTGCCAGTAGGGACATTAATTTTGAAGCTTTCTTT. Translation: CASRDINFEAFF.

V is TRBV10-2 and J is TRBJ2-7, with 8 bases identical to TRBD2. CDR3 length equals 16 residues. Losses at the gene ends were 6 bases for V and 4 bases for J; bases not matched to a gene: 14. Germline V lookup: CDR1 WSHSY, CDR2 SAAADI. CDR3 protein: CASSPATGGLPYEQYF. The CDR3, as DNA: TGCGCCAGCAGCCCGGCAACGGGGGGGCTCCCTTACGAGCAGTACTTC.

As DNA, the CDR3 is TGTGCCAGTAGTCCCGGCGGGGGCTACACCTTC. It is translated as CASSPGGGYTF. The J gene is TRBJ1-2, the V gene TRBV19, with D uncertain. Germline V CDR1 and CDR2: LNHDA, SQIVND (reference sequence). The CDR3 is 11 residues long. V was shortened by 5 bases and J by 8 bases, with 9 bases between the two germline ends. Full variable domain (rest looked up from reference TRBV19 and TRBJ1-2): DGGITQSPKYLFRKEGQNVTLSCEQNLNHDAMYWYRQDPGQGLRLIYYSQIVNDFQKGDIAEGYSVSREKKESFPLTVTSAQKNPTAFYLCASSPGGGYTFGSGTRLTVV.

The rearrangement links TRBV9 to TRBJ2-1; 11 bases fit TRBD2. In germline, CDR1 is SGDLS, CDR2 YYNGEE. The CDR3 loop spans 15 amino acids. The ends lost 4 bases at V and 4 bases at J; junction bases unmatched: 4. In DNA, the CDR3 is TGTGCCAGCAGCACTAGCGGGAGTATTTACAATGAGCAGTTCTTC. It encodes CASSTSGSIYNEQFF. Drawing the rest from reference TRBV9 and TRBJ2-1, the complete variable domain is DSGVTQTPKHLITATGQRVTLRCSPRSGDLSVYWYQQSLDQGLQFLIQYYNGEERAKGNILERFSAQQFPDLHSELNLSSLELGDSALYFCASSTSGSIYNEQFFGPGTRLTVL.

This sequence joins TRBV28 and TRBJ2-3; TRBD2 might be the D (5 bases). The CDR3 has 13 residues. V shed 7 bases and J shed 4 bases, with 12 bases lying between them. Germline CDR1 is MDHEN and CDR2 is SYDVKM. CDR3 sequence: CASTLSGADTQYF. The CDR3 region has the DNA TGTGCCAGCACCCTCAGCGGTGCAGATACGCAGTATTTT.

The chain is built from TRBV6-5 and TRBJ2-4; D unresolved. The germline V and J ends were trimmed by 5 bases and 0 bases, with 8 bases remaining between them. The CDR3 is 14 amino acids. From germline, CDR1 is MNHEY and CDR2 SVGAGI. CDR3 in DNA: TGTGCCAGCAGTCCGCGAGGAGCCAAAAACATTCAGTACTTC. Protein product: CASSPRGAKNIQYF.

The CDR3: CASSLVSDRNSPLHF. For the CDR3, the DNA is TGTGCCAGCAGCTTAGTATCCGATAGAAATTCACCCCTCCACTTT. The chain couples TRBV7-6 to TRBJ1-6; no firm D call. CDR1 is SGHVS and CDR2 is FNYEAQ in the germline V gene. V lost 1 base and J lost 7, with 11 bases in between. This CDR3 is built from 15 residues.

This chain connects TRBV7-2 to TRBJ1-6; 9 bases line up with TRBD1. V was pared by 0 bases and J by 9 bases, with 6 bases of the junction left unmatched. Germline CDR1 and CDR2: SGHTA and FQGNSA. There are 16 residues in the CDR3. The CDR3, as DNA: TGTGCCAGCAGCTTAGCGCCAGGACAGGGGAGTTCACCCCTCCACTTT. Residues: CASSLAPGQGSSPLHF.

V is TRBV5-6 and J is TRBJ2-6; D remains ambiguous. CDR1 and CDR2 (germline): SGHDT, YYEEEE. This CDR3 is 14 amino acids long. V was clipped by 3 bases and J by 4 bases, with 8 bases between them. The CDR3 reads CASSSAAGANVLTF. CDR3 DNA sequence: TGTGCCAGCAGCTCCGCGGCCGGGGCCAACGTCCTGACTTTC.

This sequence joins TRBV3-1 (or the pseudogene TRBV3-2) and TRBJ2-3, with 10 bases lining up with TRBD2. In germline, CDR1 is LGHDT, CDR2 YNNKEL (reference sequence). The CDR3 has 15 residues. V was clipped by 1 base and J by 9 bases; unmatched bases: 7. The DNA for the CDR3 is TGTGCCAGCAGCCAAGTCCCTAGCGGGAGTGGGACGCAGTATTTT. It specifies CASSQVPSGSGTQYF.

This chain links TRBV2 with TRBJ2-5; 9 positions match TRBD2. The CDR3 has 15 amino acids. V dropped 1 base and J dropped 4; count of bases not matched to a gene: 4. CDR1 is SNHLY, CDR2 FYNNEI, per germline. CDR3 coding DNA: TGTGCCAGCAGTGAAGGGCGCGGGGGGGCAGAGACCCAGTACTTC. This gives the protein CASSEGRGGAETQYF.

This chain joins TRBV7-9 and TRBJ1-4, with TRBD1 as a possible D gene (6 bases). Germline CDR1 is SEHNR and CDR2 is FQNEAQ (reference sequence). There are 16 residues in the CDR3. Trimming cost V 0 bases and J 7 bases, with 15 bases left between them. The CDR3 sequence is CASSLAEDRNPEKLFF. In nucleotides, the CDR3 is TGTGCCAGCAGCTTAGCGGAAGACAGGAACCCTGAAAAACTGTTTTTT.

This clone was seen a handful of times. The chain employs TRBV19 and TRBJ1-1; 8 bases agree with TRBD1. J gave up 5 bases and V 3 bases, and 5 bases lay outside the gene matches. This CDR3 comprises 14 residues. The V gene's germline CDR1 is LNHDA and CDR2 SQIVND (reference sequence). The CDR3 sequence is CASSIPWTGTEAFF. As DNA, the CDR3 is TGTGCCAGTAGTATCCCCTGGACAGGGACTGAAGCTTTCTTT.